This T cell receptor (beta chain) originates from a study of PD-L1 blockade in urothelial cancer. Study at large: Counts from blood samples showed a median of 141,255 T cells.

Time point in this sample: pretreatment peripheral blood. With 6 bases clipped from V and 5 bases from J, the junction kept 3 bases outside the gene matches. The CDR3 covers 12 residues. Germline CDR1 and CDR2: LNHDA and SQIVND (reference sequence). This table comes from immunoSEQ multiplex PCR, and its TCRdb copy is limited to in-frame clones, with some not included. Counted here are tens of thousands of clones, about 83% occurring once; the ten biggest clones make up about 14%. This chain joins TRBV19 and TRBJ1-2, with 7 nucleotides matching TRBD1. The input for sequencing was PBMCs, taken around atezolizumab (anti-PD-L1) treatment. This receptor was obtained from a woman aged 60-70 years with urothelial cancer. In nucleotides, the CDR3 is TGTGCCAGTAGGAGGACAGGTTATGGCTACACCTTC. This translates into CASRRTGYGYTF.